Following are 28 T cell receptor beta chains from one sample sequenced in a study of brain T cells in children with intractable seizures. Clones were read by immunoSEQ multiplex PCR, and TCRdb kept only the in-frame ones, dropping some. The sample includes about 80,000 clones, under 95% of them seen just once. The sample here was peripheral blood, taken at surgery. The source is a girl aged 2 to 10 with Rasmussen encephalitis and intractable seizures.

This chain links TRBV30 with TRBJ1-6, with TRBD1 identical over 9 bases. V lost 2 bases and J lost 5; bases outside the gene matches: 1. The CDR3 sequence is 14 residues long. Germline V lookup: CDR1 GTSNPN, CDR2 SVGIG (reference sequence). The CDR3 region has the DNA TGTGCCTGGAGTTGGGACAGGGATAATTCACCCCTCCACTTT. It encodes CAWSWDRDNSPLHF.

As for this clone: A junction end diverges from the germline sequence, so it may reflect a read error. This rearrangement joins TRBV14 to TRBJ2-7, with a tentative D call TRBD1 (6 bases). The CDR3 sequence is 13 residues long. Germline-derived CDR1 and CDR2 are SGHDN and FVKESK. CDR3 DNA: TGTGCCAGCAGCCAGGTTCACGGCGGACAGAGAGACTTC. Translating it yields CASSQVHGGQRDF.

The gene calls are TRBV27 and TRBJ2-4; D possibly uses TRBD1 or TRBD2 (6 bases each). Trimming took off 6 bases at V and 6 bases at J, with 15 bases between the two ends. This CDR3 is built from 14 residues. The germline V gene encodes CDR1 MNHEY and CDR2 SMNVEV (reference sequence). CDR3 in DNA: TGTGCCAGCAGCTTCGGGGGCCTGGGAAACATTCAGTACTTC. Translated, it gives CASSFGGLGNIQYF.

This chain links TRBV9 with TRBJ1-2, with D hard to call. Germline-derived CDR1 and CDR2 are SGDLS and YYNGEE. The CDR3 is 17 residues long. Trimming cost V 2 bases and J 3 bases, with 20 bases left between them. The CDR3 DNA is TGTGCCAGCAGCGTTAGAACCGATCCGCACAACTACTATGGCTACACCTTC. Translated, it gives CASSVRTDPHNYYGYTF.

The chain joins TRBV25-1 to TRBJ2-3; TRBD2 matches 9 bases. V shed 2 bases and J 3 bases; nucleotides not matched to a gene: 9. Germline-derived CDR1 and CDR2 are MGHDK and SYGVNS. There are 17 residues in the CDR3. The CDR3 here is CASSEVEISGRTDTQYF. CDR3 DNA sequence: TGTGCCAGCAGTGAAGTGGAGATTAGCGGGAGAACAGATACGCAGTATTTT.

The chain couples TRBV29-1 to TRBJ1-1, with D uncertain. With 2 bases removed from V and 1 base from J, the gap between germline ends came to 8 bases. Germline values: CDR1 SQVTM, CDR2 ANQGSEA. The CDR3 sequence is 13 residues long. This CDR3 reads CSVENGKNTEAFF. The CDR3, as DNA: TGCAGCGTTGAAAATGGGAAGAACACTGAAGCTTTCTTT.

The chain joins TRBV27 to TRBJ1-1; a weak D match, TRBD1 (5 bases). Per germline, CDR1 MNHEY and CDR2 SMNVEV (reference sequence). Trimming pared 4 bases from V and 2 bases from J, leaving 14 bases between. This CDR3 has 15 residues. The CDR3 loop reads CASSSGLLENTEAFF. In DNA form, the CDR3 reads TGTGCCAGCAGTTCGGGACTCCTTGAAAACACTGAAGCTTTCTTT.

The rearrangement joins TRBV28 to TRBJ2-6; TRBD1 is a possible D gene (5 bases). This CDR3 has 16 amino acids. Trimming took off 6 bases at V and 1 base at J, with 13 bases between the two ends. Germline CDR1 is MDHEN and CDR2 is SYDVKM. The CDR3 sequence: CASSQGWGSGANVLTF. CDR3 in DNA: TGTGCCAGCAGCCAGGGATGGGGATCTGGGGCCAACGTCCTGACTTTC.

In this sample, this clone turned up a few times. V usage is TRBV5-8 and J usage is TRBJ2-2; TRBD1 matches at 7 bases. The length of the CDR3 is 15 residues. V shed 5 bases, J shed 1 base, and the junction held 5 bases outside the gene matches. The germline V gene has CDR1 SGHTS and CDR2 YDEGEE. CDR3 loop: CASSAGTVNTGELFF. CDR3 bases: TGTGCCAGCAGTGCCGGGACAGTGAACACCGGGGAGCTGTTTTTT.

The gene calls are TRBV29-1 and TRBJ2-1, with D maybe TRBD2 (5 bases). This CDR3 contains 14 residues. V shed 1 base and J shed 7 bases, with 14 bases lying between them. Germline values: CDR1 SQVTM, CDR2 ANQGSEA. The CDR3 reads CSVEGQAVGNEQFF. The CDR3 DNA sequence: TGCAGCGTTGAAGGCCAAGCGGTGGGAAATGAGCAGTTCTTC.

A single count supports this clone. The J gene is TRBJ1-4, the V gene TRBV29-1, with a possible D match to TRBD1 (5 bases). The CDR3 extends over 14 amino acids. V was cut by 8 bases and J by 0 bases, with 13 bases left in between. CDR1 and CDR2 (germline): SQVTM, ANQGSEA. The CDR3 spells CSFRQSATNEKLFF. The DNA for the CDR3 is TGCAGCTTCCGACAGAGTGCAACTAATGAAAAACTGTTTTTT.

V is TRBV9 and J is TRBJ1-3; possible D gene TRBD1, 6 bases. The CDR3 totals 15 residues. CDR1 is SGDLS and CDR2 is YYNGEE in the germline V gene. The germline V and J ends were trimmed by 1 base and 4 bases, with 12 bases remaining between them. This CDR3 reads CASSVKQGGGNTIYF. In nucleotides, the CDR3 is TGTGCCAGCAGCGTAAAACAGGGCGGGGGAAACACCATATATTTT.

The chain couples TRBV3-1 (or the pseudogene TRBV3-2) to TRBJ2-2, with 8 bases aligning to TRBD2. The length of the CDR3 is 16 residues. The J segment lost 5 bases and the V segment lost 0 bases, leaving 5 bases of the junction unmatched. Germline assignment: CDR1 LGHDT and CDR2 YNNKEL (reference sequence). The CDR3 nucleotides read TGTGCCAGCAGCCAAGACGGGGGGGCTGGGACCGGGGAGCTGTTTTTT. Protein: CASSQDGGAGTGELFF.

This rearrangement joins TRBV4-1 to TRBJ1-1; D not resolved. CDR1 MGHRA and CDR2 YSYEKL come from the germline V gene. V was trimmed by 0 bases and J by 4 bases, leaving 3 bases between them. The CDR3 covers 12 residues. CDR3 DNA: TGCGCCAGCAGCCAAGATTTCACTGAAGCTTTCTTT. Its translation is CASSQDFTEAFF.

This chain joins TRBV5-1 and TRBJ2-5, with 7 bases matching TRBD1. J was trimmed by 0 bases and V by 7 bases; bases with no gene match: 6. This CDR3 contains 14 residues. From germline, CDR1 is SGHRS and CDR2 YFSETQ. Written as DNA, the CDR3 is TGCGCCAGCCGACAGGGCGCGTACCAAGAGACCCAGTACTTC. Its protein product is CASRQGAYQETQYF. Supplemented by reference TRBV5-1 and TRBJ2-5, the full variable domain reads KAGVTQTPRYLIKTRGQQVTLSCSPISGHRSVSWYQQTPGQGLQFLFEYFSETQRNKGNFPGRFSGRQFSNSRSEMNVSTLELGDSALYLCASRQGAYQETQYFGPGTRLLVL.

The genes are TRBV11-2 and TRBJ2-7; 10 nucleotides match TRBD1. The CDR3 covers 16 residues. CDR1 is SGHAT, CDR2 FQNNGV, per germline. J was trimmed by 2 bases and V by 4 bases; bases with no gene match: 8. CDR3 DNA: TGTGCCAGCAGCTCTAAATCCGGGACAGGGGCCTACGAGCAGTACTTC. This encodes CASSSKSGTGAYEQYF.

This clone was observed a single time. The chain carries TRBV29-1 and TRBJ1-1; D is unclear. The V gene's germline CDR1 is SQVTM and CDR2 ANQGSEA. The CDR3 runs to 11 residues. V was shortened by 2 bases and J by 7 bases, with 8 bases between the two germline ends. The CDR3 nucleotides are TGCAGCGTTGAAAGCGCGCTTGAAGCTTTCTTT. Amino acids: CSVESALEAFF.

The rearrangement joins TRBV24-1 to TRBJ2-3; D is perhaps TRBD1 or TRBD2 (5 bases each). V was clipped by 9 bases and J by 2 bases, with 11 bases between them. This CDR3 has 13 residues. Germline V gene sequence: CDR1 KGHDR, CDR2 SFDVKD. CDR3 in amino acids: CATRGPNTDTQYF. DNA of the CDR3: TGTGCCACCCGGGGACCCAACACAGATACGCAGTATTTT.

The chain carries TRBV7-7 and TRBJ2-2, with D possibly TRBD1 on 6 matching bases. CDR1 and CDR2 (germline): SSHAT, FNYEAQ (reference sequence). V was clipped by 6 bases and J by 6 bases, with 17 bases between them. The CDR3 consists of 15 residues. CDR3: CASSATGQMPGELFF. CDR3 nucleotides: TGTGCCAGCAGTGCGACCGGACAGATGCCCGGGGAGCTGTTTTTT.

The chain links TRBV28 to TRBJ1-1, with a tentative D call TRBD1 (6 bases). Germline V lookup: CDR1 MDHEN, CDR2 SYDVKM. Deletions cut 2 bases from V and 9 bases from J, with 13 bases between. The CDR3 runs to 13 residues. The CDR3 reads CASSLNPGAKAFF. DNA for the CDR3: TGTGCCAGCAGTTTAAACCCGGGGGCTAAAGCTTTCTTT.

This chain connects TRBV5-1 to TRBJ2-7; D may be TRBD2 (6 bases). The V end was cut by 4 bases, the J end by 5 bases, with 16 bases between. CDR3 length: 14 residues. Germline values: CDR1 SGHRS, CDR2 YFSETQ. The chain's CDR3 is CASSPGRGSDEQYF. For the CDR3, the DNA is TGCGCCAGCAGCCCTGGACGGGGGTCTGACGAGCAGTACTTC. Complete variable domain (other parts from reference TRBV5-1 and TRBJ2-7): KAGVTQTPRYLIKTRGQQVTLSCSPISGHRSVSWYQQTPGQGLQFLFEYFSETQRNKGNFPGRFSGRQFSNSRSEMNVSTLELGDSALYLCASSPGRGSDEQYFGPGTRLTVT.

The rearrangement uses TRBV28 and TRBJ1-5; 10 nucleotides match TRBD1. The CDR3 is made up of 16 amino acids. Germline CDR1 and CDR2: MDHEN and SYDVKM. V lost 4 bases, J lost 2 bases, and 5 bases stayed unmatched. CDR3 sequence: CASSYRDRGRNQPQHF. The CDR3 bases are TGTGCCAGCAGTTACCGGGACAGGGGACGCAATCAGCCCCAGCATTTT. The full variable domain, its missing parts supplied by reference TRBV28 and TRBJ1-5, is DVKVTQSSRYLVKRTGEKVFLECVQDMDHENMFWYRQDPGLGLRLIYFSYDVKMKEKGDIPEGYSVSREKKERFSLILESASTNQTSMYLCASSYRDRGRNQPQHFGDGTRLSIL.

This clone was observed a handful of times. Other DNA sequences in the same sample also yield this CDR3. The chain links TRBV7-9 to TRBJ2-5, with 8 nucleotides matching TRBD1. The length of the CDR3 is 13 residues. CDR1 and CDR2 from the germline V gene are SEHNR and FQNEAQ (reference sequence). V gave up 8 bases and J gave up 0 bases; unmatched junction bases: 2. Here the CDR3 DNA reads TGTGCCAGCCGGGACAGGTACCAAGAGACCCAGTACTTC. Amino acid sequence: CASRDRYQETQYF. Full variable domain (outside the CDR3, taken from reference TRBV7-9 and TRBJ2-5): DTGVSQNPRHKITKRGQNVTFRCDPISEHNRLYWYRQTLGQGPEFLTYFQNEAQLEKSRLLSDRFSAERPKGSFSTLEIQRTEQGDSAMYLCASRDRYQETQYFGPGTRLLVL.

This sequence joins TRBV11-3 and TRBJ1-2, with D perhaps TRBD1 (5 bases). CDR3 length: 14 residues. Trimming shortened V by 4 bases and J by 1 base, and 10 bases separated the two germline ends. Looked up from germline, CDR1 is SGHNT and CDR2 is YENEEA. CDR3 nucleotide sequence: TGTGCCAGCAGCTCAATCAGGGATAACTATGGCTACACCTTC. As protein: CASSSIRDNYGYTF.

Written as DNA, the CDR3 is TGTGCCAGCAGGGGACCCGTCGGCTACACCTTC. It codes for CASRGPVGYTF. V is TRBV6-5 and J is TRBJ1-2; tentative D call: TRBD1 (5 bases). This CDR3 has 11 residues. The ends were cut back, 6 bases at V and 8 bases at J, with 10 bases in the middle. Germline V CDR1 and CDR2: MNHEY, SVGAGI.

V and J are TRBV19 and TRBJ1-6, with no clear D. Germline assignment: CDR1 LNHDA and CDR2 SQIVND (reference sequence). The V gene lost 3 bases and the J gene lost 7 bases, with 10 bases spanning the gap. The CDR3 contains 14 residues. The CDR3 loop is CASSISGQNSPLHF. In DNA form, the CDR3 reads TGTGCCAGTAGTATCTCCGGCCAAAATTCACCCCTCCACTTT.

This chain uses TRBV7-3 with TRBJ2-2; the match to TRBD2 covers 8 bases. This CDR3 comprises 17 residues. Losses at the gene ends were 5 bases for V and 6 bases for J; bases not matched to a gene: 14. In germline, CDR1 is SGHTA, CDR2 FQGTGA. This CDR3 reads CASSPRGTRKEAGELFF. The CDR3 DNA sequence: TGTGCCAGCAGCCCCCGGGGGACTAGGAAGGAGGCCGGGGAGCTGTTTTTT.

The chain employs TRBV4-1 and TRBJ1-4; D not certain. V shed 0 bases and J shed 9 bases, with 5 bases lying between them. This CDR3 spans 12 amino acids. Per germline, CDR1 MGHRA and CDR2 YSYEKL. CDR3 in DNA: TGCGCCAGCAGCCAAGATATGAAAAAACTGTTTTTT. It translates to CASSQDMKKLFF.